This T cell receptor beta chain is from a study of shared clonotypes between healthy human individuals. Study-wide results and caveats: Only blood underwent sampling, and tissue repertoires likely differ.

Using roughly 200 ng DNA, some 30,000 T cell genomes, the sorted-subset replicate PCRs were run. Sequenced by immunoSEQ multiplex PCR; TCRdb stores in-frame clones only, minus some. In the table there are 150,000 to 200,000 clones, over 50% of which are singletons. With regard to this clone: Antigen unknown.

Donors, without exception, were Caucasian adults residing in Nashville, Tennessee. Sequenced: memory CD4+ T cells sorted from blood. Subset described: CD45RA-negative fraction. The clonotype comes from a man in his thirties or forties in good health.

The CDR3 here is CASSLLDLGVTEAFF. The CDR3, as DNA: TGTGCCAGCAGTTTATTGGACCTCGGGGTCACTGAAGCTTTCTTT. The rearrangement uses TRBV28 and TRBJ1-1; D not certain. This CDR3 is 15 amino acids long. Looked up from germline, CDR1 is MDHEN and CDR2 is SYDVKM. V was pared by 1 base and J by 4 bases, with 13 bases between.